The clone carrying this T cell receptor beta chain was seen just once. Source study methods: Amplification of reference gene primers provided the estimated nucleated cell counts. The assay was immunoSEQ multiplex PCR, and TCRdb's table has in-frame clones only and misses some. The V and J calls and clone size are taken from that table; D and trimming were inferred from the DNA. This repertoire shows roughly 270,000 clones, roughly 88% found once; its top ten account for roughly 9.1%. V lost 5 bases and J lost 6; bases outside the gene matches: 4. The CDR3 consists of 14 residues. Germline values: CDR1 LGHNT, CDR2 FRNRAP. This entry belongs to a study of blood T cell repertoires in COVID-19. Study context: In each case, the material was cDNA or gDNA derived from T cells, B-cell-depleted T cells, or PBMCs.

Sequenced sample: peripheral blood. This sequence was found in a man aged 18 to 35 with active or convalescent COVID-19. V is TRBV12-5 and J is TRBJ1-5, with TRBD1 identical over 10 bases. The CDR3 DNA follows: TGTGCTAGTGGTCCGACAGGGGGCTTTCAGCCCCAGCATTTT. Protein product: CASGPTGGFQPQHF.